The 21 T cell receptor beta chains below were found in one sample sequenced in a study of early T cells in non-severe SARS-CoV-2 infection. TCRdb re-called the 5' RACE reads with MiXCR, one entry per CDR3 protein. The sample lists roughly 67,000 distinct CDR3 sequences; 12% were seen once. Sequencing was done on a sample of whole blood. These receptors were obtained from an adult who was a healthcare worker with PCR-confirmed SARS-CoV-2 infection or an uninfected control (not recorded which).

This sequence joins TRBV29-1 and TRBJ2-7, with D tentatively TRBD1 or TRBD2 (5 bases each). CDR3 length: 12 amino acids. Germline V gives CDR1 SQVTM, CDR2 ANQGSEA. V was pared by 7 bases and J by 2 bases, with 12 bases between. This chain's CDR3 is CSARDVAYEQYF. In DNA form, the CDR3 reads TGCAGCGCCCGGGACGTTGCCTACGAGCAGTACTTC.

V gene TRBV5-6 combines with J gene TRBJ2-5; no reliable D call. Per germline, CDR1 SGHDT and CDR2 YYEEEE. Trimming left V 0 bases short and J 0 bases short, with 3 bases between. CDR3 length: 13 amino acids. The CDR3 DNA is TGTGCCAGCAGCTTGGCCCACCAAGAGACCCAGTACTTC. This codes for CASSLAHQETQYF.

This clonotype has more than one count but fewer than ten. CDR3 DNA: TGCAGCGTAGGGACAGGAGGAAACACCATATATTTT. Encoded protein: CSVGTGGNTIYF. The chain joins TRBV29-1 to TRBJ1-3; TRBD1 matches at 8 bases. The CDR3 length is 12 residues. CDR1 SQVTM and CDR2 ANQGSEA come from the germline V gene. V lost 6 bases to trimming and J lost 4 bases; unmatched junction nucleotides: 2.

This clonotype has a count of ten or more. The chain joins TRBV7-2 to TRBJ2-3; possibly TRBD2 for D (6 bases). There are 16 residues in the CDR3. Trimming removed 5 bases from V and 2 bases from J, with 17 bases in between. Germline V gives CDR1 SGHTA, CDR2 FQGNSA. The CDR3 reads CASSQGHAGPTDTQYF. For the CDR3, the DNA is TGTGCCAGCAGCCAGGGCCATGCGGGACCCACAGATACGCAGTATTTT.

This clonotype was found a few times. The V call is TRBV27, the J call TRBJ2-7; no definite D call. The CDR3 is made up of 13 amino acids. The germline V gene has CDR1 MNHEY and CDR2 SMNVEV (reference sequence). With 0 bases removed from V and 3 bases from J, the gap between germline ends came to 6 bases. The CDR3 DNA sequence: TGTGCCAGCAGTTTATCGGTCGACTACGAGCAGTACTTC. This sequence encodes CASSLSVDYEQYF.

In its sample, this clonotype was seen a few times. The J gene is TRBJ2-5, the V gene TRBV6-6; perhaps D is TRBD1 or TRBD2 (5 bases each). Trimming took 4 bases from V and 5 from J, leaving 17 bases between them. Germline lookup yields CDR1 MNHNY and CDR2 SVGAGI (reference sequence). There are 15 residues in the CDR3. The CDR3 DNA sequence: TGTGCCAGCAGTTCAGGGATCAGCGGAAGGGAGACCCAGTACTTC. It codes for CASSSGISGRETQYF.

This clonotype was counted many times. The rearrangement joins TRBV12-3 or TRBV12-4 to TRBJ1-2; 8 bases match TRBD1. CDR3 size: 16 residues. V lost 5 bases to trimming and J lost 6 bases; unmatched junction nucleotides: 14. The chain's CDR3 is CASSPILWTGNHGYTF. CDR3 sequence (DNA): TGTGCCAGCAGTCCAATTCTATGGACAGGGAATCATGGCTACACCTTC.

This clonotype was observed many times. The V and J genes are TRBV20-1 and TRBJ1-2; D is possibly TRBD1 (6 bases). The CDR3 runs to 13 residues. V was trimmed by 6 bases and J by 4 bases, leaving 15 bases between them. CDR1 is DFQATT, CDR2 SNEGSKA, per germline (reference sequence). Here the CDR3 reads CSADVQGPYGYTF. The CDR3 DNA is TGCAGTGCCGACGTACAGGGTCCCTATGGCTACACCTTC.

The chain's CDR3 is CAWEGVSGANVLTF. The CDR3 coding sequence is TGTGCCTGGGAAGGAGTCTCTGGGGCCAACGTCCTGACTTTC. V and J are TRBV30 and TRBJ2-6; unclear D gene. The CDR3 loop spans 14 amino acids. Germline V gives CDR1 GTSNPN, CDR2 SVGIG (reference sequence). Trimming removed 5 bases from V and 0 bases from J, with 8 bases in between.

J is TRBJ2-1 and V is TRBV18; 7 nucleotides agree with TRBD2. The germline gives CDR1 KGHSH, CDR2 LQKENI. The CDR3 is made up of 17 amino acids. The trim removed 4 bases at V and 0 bases at J, leaving 9 bases unmatched. This chain's CDR3 is CASSLTPSGPSYNEQFF. The CDR3 DNA reads as TGTGCCAGCTCACTAACACCTAGCGGACCCTCCTACAATGAGCAGTTCTTC.

This clonotype was observed a few times. The chain has TRBV12-3 or TRBV12-4 and TRBJ2-3, with TRBD2 matching 12 bases. This CDR3 contains 17 residues. The trim removed 7 bases at V and 0 bases at J, leaving 8 bases unmatched. The CDR3 sequence is CASTRTSGGLSTDTQYF. Here the CDR3 DNA reads TGTGCCAGCACCCGTACTAGCGGGGGGCTTAGCACAGATACGCAGTATTTT.

This chain links TRBV5-6 with TRBJ1-4; D might be TRBD1 (6 bases). CDR3 size: 16 residues. V was trimmed by 3 bases and J by 6 bases, leaving 18 bases between them. Germline V lookup: CDR1 SGHDT, CDR2 YYEEEE. In nucleotides, the CDR3 is TGTGCCAGCAGCTCAGAAGAACAGGGATTTTATGAAAAACTGTTTTTT. Protein product: CASSSEEQGFYEKLFF.

This clonotype was seen a few times. This chain connects TRBV11-2 to TRBJ2-5, with TRBD2 as a possible D gene (5 bases). The V gene's germline CDR1 is SGHAT and CDR2 FQNNGV. V was shortened by 4 bases and J by 5 bases, with 14 bases between the two germline ends. The CDR3 sequence is 14 residues long. CDR3 amino acids: CASSSGTSYETQYF. For the CDR3, the DNA is TGTGCCAGCAGCTCGGGAACTAGTTATGAGACCCAGTACTTC.

The sample holds many counts of this clonotype. The V gene is TRBV2, the J gene TRBJ2-2, with TRBD1 matching 9 bases. This CDR3 is 15 amino acids long. The germline V gene has CDR1 SNHLY and CDR2 FYNNEI. Trimming at V came to 4 bases and at J to 6 bases, leaving 6 bases not matched to a gene. CDR3 sequence: CASSGQGQGAGELFF. The CDR3 nucleotides are TGTGCCAGCAGTGGGCAGGGACAGGGAGCCGGGGAGCTGTTTTTT. Together with reference TRBV2 and TRBJ2-2, the CDR3 gives the full variable domain: EPEVTQTPSHQVTQMGQEVILRCVPISNHLYFYWYRQILGQKVEFLVSFYNNEISEKSEIFDDQFSVERPDGSNFTLKIRSTKLEDSAMYFCASSGQGQGAGELFFGEGSRLTVL.

The rearrangement uses TRBV7-2 and TRBJ2-2; no clear D. This CDR3 region has 14 residues. V gave up 2 bases and J gave up 6 bases, with 10 bases separating them. In germline, CDR1 is SGHTA, CDR2 FQGNSA. The CDR3 spells CASSLFRMAGELFF. DNA of the CDR3: TGTGCCAGCAGCTTATTCCGGATGGCCGGGGAGCTGTTTTTT. The variable domain in full, completed from reference TRBV7-2 and TRBJ2-2, reads GAGVSQSPSNKVTEKGKDVELRCDPISGHTALYWYRQSLGQGLEFLIYFQGNSAPDKSGLPSDRFSAERTGGSVSTLTIQRTQQEDSAVYLCASSLFRMAGELFFGEGSRLTVL.

The chain recombines TRBV7-9 with TRBJ2-7, with 7 bases that match TRBD2. Trimming at V came to 5 bases and at J to 3 bases, leaving 7 bases not matched to a gene. This CDR3 comprises 14 residues. Germline V gives CDR1 SEHNR, CDR2 FQNEAQ (reference sequence). CDR3 nucleotides: TGTGCCAGCAGCCCTCCGGGGGGAGGCTACGAGCAGTACTTC. Translated, it gives CASSPPGGGYEQYF.

The chain carries TRBV6-5 and TRBJ2-1; 9 nucleotides line up with TRBD1. The CDR3 extends over 19 amino acids. V lost 4 bases and J lost 4; bases outside the gene matches: 17. CDR1 MNHEY and CDR2 SVGAGI come from the germline V gene. CDR3 sequence reads: CASSSGTGLSHRKYNEQFF. Written as DNA, the CDR3 is TGTGCCAGCAGTTCCGGGACAGGGCTGAGCCACCGAAAATACAATGAGCAGTTCTTC.

The CDR3: CASRRAGGLSYEQYF. In DNA form, the CDR3 reads TGTGCCAGCAGAAGAGCGGGAGGACTCTCCTACGAGCAGTACTTC. The gene calls are TRBV27 and TRBJ2-7; the match to TRBD2 covers 9 bases. The V gene end was trimmed by 6 bases and the J gene end by 0 bases; junction bases not matched to a gene: 6. This CDR3 has 15 residues. Per germline, CDR1 MNHEY and CDR2 SMNVEV (reference sequence).

This clonotype was seen a handful of times. CDR3 in DNA: TGTGCCAGCAGTTCCACACTGACCTATGGCTACACCTTC. Its protein is CASSSTLTYGYTF. This chain links TRBV25-1 with TRBJ1-2; D not certain. The CDR3 runs to 13 residues. With 5 bases removed from V and 4 bases from J, the gap between germline ends came to 11 bases. Germline V gene lookup returns CDR1 MGHDK and CDR2 SYGVNS.

A few counts support this clonotype. One junction end disagrees with the germline gene, perhaps due to a read error. The gene calls are TRBV7-8 and TRBJ1-1; D is possibly TRBD1 (5 bases). Germline V lookup: CDR1 SGHVS, CDR2 FQNEAQ. This CDR3 has 14 residues. Here the CDR3 reads CASSLVTANTEVFF. Written as DNA, the CDR3 is TGTGCCAGCAGCTTAGTGACAGCGAACACTGAAGTTTTCTTT.

The table lists this clonotype with many counts. This sequence joins TRBV6-2 or TRBV6-3 and TRBJ2-3, with a possible D match to TRBD2 (6 bases). Germline V CDR1 and CDR2: MNHEY, SVGEGT. This CDR3 is built from 15 residues. The V and J ends lost 6 bases and 2 bases respectively, with 15 bases between them. The CDR3: CASRAGTHSTDTQYF. In nucleotides, the CDR3 is TGTGCCAGCAGGGCCGGGACTCATTCCACAGATACGCAGTATTTT.